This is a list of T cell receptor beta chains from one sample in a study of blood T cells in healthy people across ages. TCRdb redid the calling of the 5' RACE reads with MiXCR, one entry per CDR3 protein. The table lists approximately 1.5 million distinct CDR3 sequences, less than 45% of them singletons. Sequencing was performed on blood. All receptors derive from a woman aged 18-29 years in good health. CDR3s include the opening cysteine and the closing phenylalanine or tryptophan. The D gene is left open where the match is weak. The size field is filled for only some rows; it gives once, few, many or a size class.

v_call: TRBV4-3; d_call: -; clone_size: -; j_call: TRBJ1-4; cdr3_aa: CASSQDRYQENEELFF; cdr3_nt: TGCGCCAGCAGCCAAGATCGATACCAGGAGAATGAGGAACTGTTTTTT
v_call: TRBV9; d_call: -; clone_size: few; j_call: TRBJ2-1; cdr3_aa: CASSVQGNYNEQFF; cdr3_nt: TGTGCCAGCAGCGTGCAGGGGAACTACAATGAGCAGTTCTTC
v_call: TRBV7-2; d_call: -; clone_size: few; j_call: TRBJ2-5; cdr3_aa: CASSLAQVQETQYF; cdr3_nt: TGTGCCAGCAGCTTAGCACAGGTCCAAGAGACCCAGTACTTC
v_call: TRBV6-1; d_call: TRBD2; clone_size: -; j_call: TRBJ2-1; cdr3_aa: CASSSSGTSENEQFF; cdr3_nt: TGTGCCAGCAGCTCGAGTGGGACTAGCGAGAATGAGCAGTTCTTC
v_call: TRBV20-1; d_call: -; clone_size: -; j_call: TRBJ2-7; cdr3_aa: CSATEVYEQYF; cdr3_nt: TGCAGTGCTACGGAAGTCTACGAGCAGTACTTC
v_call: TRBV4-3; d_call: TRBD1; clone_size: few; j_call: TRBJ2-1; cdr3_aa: CASSQQGVYNEQFF; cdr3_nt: TGCGCCAGCAGCCAACAGGGGGTCTACAATGAGCAGTTCTTC
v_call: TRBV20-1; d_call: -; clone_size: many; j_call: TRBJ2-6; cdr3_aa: CSASSGANVLTF; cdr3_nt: TGCAGTGCCAGCTCTGGGGCCAACGTCCTGACTTTC
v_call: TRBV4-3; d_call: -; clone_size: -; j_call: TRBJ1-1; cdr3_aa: CASSHQGRGNTEAFF; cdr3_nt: TGCGCCAGCAGCCATCAGGGGCGGGGGAACACTGAAGCTTTCTTT
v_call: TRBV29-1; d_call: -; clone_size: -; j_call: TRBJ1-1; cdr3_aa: CSVEDPGDTEAFF; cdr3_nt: TGCAGCGTTGAAGATCCGGGGGACACTGAAGCTTTCTTT
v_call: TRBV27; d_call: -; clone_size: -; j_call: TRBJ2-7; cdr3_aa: CASSFGVRGSYNEQYF; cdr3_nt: TGTGCCAGCAGTTTCGGAGTCCGGGGGTCCTACAATGAGCAGTACTTC
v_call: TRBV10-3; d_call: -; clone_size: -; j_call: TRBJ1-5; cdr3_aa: CAISEWQGGGQPQHF; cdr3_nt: TGTGCCATCAGTGAGTGGCAGGGCGGTGGTCAGCCCCAGCATTTT
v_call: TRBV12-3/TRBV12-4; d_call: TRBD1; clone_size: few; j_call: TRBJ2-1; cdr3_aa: CASSSGTGGPNEQFF; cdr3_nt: TGTGCCAGCAGCTCTGGGACAGGGGGGCCTAATGAGCAGTTCTTC
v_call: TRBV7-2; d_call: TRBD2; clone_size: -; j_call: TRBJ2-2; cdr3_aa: CASSLLRLAGRTGELFF; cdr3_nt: TGTGCCAGCAGCCTCCTTAGACTAGCGGGAAGGACCGGGGAGCTGTTTTTT
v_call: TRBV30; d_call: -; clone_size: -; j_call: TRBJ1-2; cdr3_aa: CACRRGFRQRYGYTF; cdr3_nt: TGTGCCTGCAGACGGGGCTTCCGACAACGCTATGGCTACACCTTC
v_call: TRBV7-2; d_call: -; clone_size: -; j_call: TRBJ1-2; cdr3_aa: CASSKQDPYGYTF; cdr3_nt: TGTGCCAGCAGCAAACAGGATCCATATGGCTACACCTTC
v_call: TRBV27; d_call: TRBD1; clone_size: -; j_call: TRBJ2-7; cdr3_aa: CASGFLTQGWYEQYF; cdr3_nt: TGTGCCAGCGGTTTCCTCACACAGGGGTGGTACGAGCAGTACTTC
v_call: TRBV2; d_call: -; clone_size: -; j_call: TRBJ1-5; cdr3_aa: CASSEARVSAADRPQHF; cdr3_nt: TGTGCCAGCAGTGAAGCGCGAGTATCGGCAGCGGATCGGCCCCAGCATTTT
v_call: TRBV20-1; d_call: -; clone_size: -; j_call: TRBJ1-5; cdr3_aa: CSAAPPLKNQPQHF; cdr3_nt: TGCAGTGCTGCCCCACCCCTGAAGAATCAGCCCCAGCATTTT
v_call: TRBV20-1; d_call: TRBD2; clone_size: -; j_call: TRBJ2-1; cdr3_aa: CSARELARETQFF; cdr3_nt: TGCAGTGCCAGAGAACTAGCGCGAGAGACCCAGTTCTTC
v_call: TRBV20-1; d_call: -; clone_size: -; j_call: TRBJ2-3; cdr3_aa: CSARDHAGPTDTQYF; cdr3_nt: TGCAGTGCTAGAGATCATGCGGGGCCAACAGATACGCAGTATTTT
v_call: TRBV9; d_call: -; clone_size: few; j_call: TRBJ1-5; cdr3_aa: CASSVDGNSSDQPQHF; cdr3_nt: TGTGCCAGCAGCGTAGACGGCAATAGCAGCGATCAGCCCCAGCATTTT
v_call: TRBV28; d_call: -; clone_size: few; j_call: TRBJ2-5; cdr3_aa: CASSLYAIVKETQYF; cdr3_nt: TGTGCCAGCAGTTTATACGCCATTGTCAAAGAGACCCAGTACTTC
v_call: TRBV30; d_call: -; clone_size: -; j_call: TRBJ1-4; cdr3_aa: CAWNRGGNEKLFF; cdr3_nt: TGTGCCTGGAACCGGGGGGGAAATGAAAAACTGTTTTTT
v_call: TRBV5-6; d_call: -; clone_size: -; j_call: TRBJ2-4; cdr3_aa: CASSFGPGGDIQYF; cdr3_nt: -
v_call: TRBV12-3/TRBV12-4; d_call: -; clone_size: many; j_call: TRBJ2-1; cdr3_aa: CASSTNSYNEQFF; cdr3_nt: TGTGCCAGCAGTACTAACTCCTACAATGAGCAGTTCTTC
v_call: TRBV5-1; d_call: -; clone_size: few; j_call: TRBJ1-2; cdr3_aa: CASSRDTAEGYTF; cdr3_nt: TGCGCCAGCAGCAGGGACACCGCGGAAGGCTACACCTTC
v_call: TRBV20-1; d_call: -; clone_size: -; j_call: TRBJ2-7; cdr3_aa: CSARDRGDFGYEQYF; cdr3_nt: TGCAGTGCTAGGGACCGCGGGGATTTCGGTTACGAGCAGTACTTC
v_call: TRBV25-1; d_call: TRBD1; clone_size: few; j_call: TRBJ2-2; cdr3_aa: CASSEYIGTGFTGELFF; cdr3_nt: TGTGCCAGCAGTGAATATATAGGGACAGGGTTTACCGGGGAGCTGTTTTTT
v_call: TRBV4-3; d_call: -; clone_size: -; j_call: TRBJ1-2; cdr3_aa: CASSQGPLYGYTF; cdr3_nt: TGCGCCAGCAGCCAGGGACCGTTATATGGCTACACCTTC
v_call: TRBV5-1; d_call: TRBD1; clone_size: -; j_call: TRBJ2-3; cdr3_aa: CASSLALTGVPLTDTQYF; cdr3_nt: TGCGCCAGCAGCTTGGCCCTGACAGGGGTCCCCCTCACAGATACGCAGTATTTT
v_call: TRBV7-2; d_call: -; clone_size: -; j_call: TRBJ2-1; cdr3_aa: CASSLEVLGHDEQFF; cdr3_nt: TGTGCCAGCAGCTTAGAGGTCTTAGGCCATGACGAGCAGTTCTTC
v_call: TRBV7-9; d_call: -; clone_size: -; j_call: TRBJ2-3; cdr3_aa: CASSAARGLDTQYF; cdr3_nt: TGTGCCAGCAGCGCAGCCAGGGGTTTGGATACGCAGTATTTT
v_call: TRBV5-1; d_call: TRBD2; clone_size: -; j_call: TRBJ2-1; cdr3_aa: CASSLSLAGGPSSYNEQFF; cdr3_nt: TGCGCCAGCAGCTTGAGTCTAGCGGGGGGCCCGAGCTCCTACAATGAGCAGTTCTTC
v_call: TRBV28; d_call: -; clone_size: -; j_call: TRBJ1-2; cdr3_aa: CASSLDPGYTF; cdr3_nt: TGTGCCAGCAGTTTGGATCCGGGCTACACCTTC
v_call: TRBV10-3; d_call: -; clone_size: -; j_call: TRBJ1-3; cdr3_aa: CAISESILSSGNTIYF; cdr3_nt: TGTGCCATCAGTGAGTCGATCCTGAGCTCTGGAAACACCATATATTTT
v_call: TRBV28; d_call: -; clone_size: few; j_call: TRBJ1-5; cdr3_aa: CASNIDLNNQPQHF; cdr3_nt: TGTGCCAGCAATATCGACCTAAACAATCAGCCCCAGCATTTT
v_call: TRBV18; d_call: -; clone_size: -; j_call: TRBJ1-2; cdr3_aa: CASSPKGVDYGYTF; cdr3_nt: TGTGCCAGCTCACCAAAGGGTGTAGACTATGGCTACACCTTC
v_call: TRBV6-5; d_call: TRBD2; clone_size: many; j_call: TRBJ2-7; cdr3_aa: CASSWSGRIAYEQYF; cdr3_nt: TGTGCCAGCAGTTGGAGCGGGAGGATTGCCTACGAGCAGTACTTC
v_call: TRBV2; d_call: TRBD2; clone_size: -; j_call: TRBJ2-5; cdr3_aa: CASSDPGGSGVEGETQYF; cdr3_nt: TGTGCCAGCAGTGACCCCGGCGGGAGTGGGGTCGAAGGAGAGACCCAGTACTTC
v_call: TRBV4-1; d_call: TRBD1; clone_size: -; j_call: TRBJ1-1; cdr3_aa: CASSQTDRVRLTEAFF; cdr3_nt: TGCGCCAGCAGCCAGACGGACAGGGTTAGGTTAACTGAAGCTTTCTTT
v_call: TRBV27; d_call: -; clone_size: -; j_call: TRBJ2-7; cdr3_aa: CASRRGGTNEQYF; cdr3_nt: TGTGCCAGCAGAAGGGGGGGCACGAACGAGCAGTACTTC
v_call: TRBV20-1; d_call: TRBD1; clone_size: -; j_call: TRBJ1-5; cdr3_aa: CSARAQGQVNQPQHF; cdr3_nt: TGCAGTGCTAGAGCCCAGGGACAGGTCAATCAGCCCCAGCATTTT
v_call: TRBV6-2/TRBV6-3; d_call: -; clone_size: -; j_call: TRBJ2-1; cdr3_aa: CASSGFDTAGAEFF; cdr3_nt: TGTGCCAGCAGTGGGTTTGACACGGCGGGGGCGGAGTTCTTC
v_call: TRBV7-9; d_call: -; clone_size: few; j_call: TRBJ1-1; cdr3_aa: CASSLYDRNTEAFF; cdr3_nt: TGTGCCAGCAGCCTCTACGACAGGAACACTGAAGCTTTCTTT
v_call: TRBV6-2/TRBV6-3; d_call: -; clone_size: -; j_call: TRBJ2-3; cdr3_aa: CASSYAGPDTQYF; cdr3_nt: TGTGCCAGCAGTTACGCCGGTCCAGATACGCAGTATTTT
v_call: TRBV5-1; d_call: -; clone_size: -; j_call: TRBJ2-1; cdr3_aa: CASSSNPGQYNEQFF; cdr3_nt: TGCGCCAGCAGCTCTAATCCGGGCCAATACAATGAGCAGTTCTTC
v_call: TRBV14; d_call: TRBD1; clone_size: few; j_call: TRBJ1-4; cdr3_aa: CASSLLRGTNEKLFF; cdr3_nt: TGTGCCAGCAGCCTCCTCAGGGGGACAAATGAAAAACTGTTTTTT
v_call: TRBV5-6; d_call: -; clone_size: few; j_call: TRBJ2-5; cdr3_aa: CASTPKGVILGEQYF; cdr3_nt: TGTGCCAGCACCCCTAAGGGTGTCATTCTGGGGGAGCAGTACTTC
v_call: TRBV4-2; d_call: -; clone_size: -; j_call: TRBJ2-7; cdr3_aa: CASSQDLLTYNEQYF; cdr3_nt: TGTGCCAGCAGCCAAGATCTCTTAACCTACAATGAGCAGTACTTC
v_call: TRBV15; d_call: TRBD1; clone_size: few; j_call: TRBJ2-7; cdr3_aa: CATSRDRGQGSYEQYF; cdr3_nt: TGTGCCACCAGTAGAGATCGTGGACAGGGGTCCTACGAGCAGTACTTC
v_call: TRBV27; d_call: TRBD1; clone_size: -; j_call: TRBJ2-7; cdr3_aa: CASSWGTGGHEQYF; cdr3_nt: TGTGCCAGCAGTTGGGGGACAGGGGGCCACGAGCAGTACTTC
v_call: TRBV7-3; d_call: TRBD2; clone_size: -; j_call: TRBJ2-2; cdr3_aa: CASSSLAGSLELFF; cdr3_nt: TGTGCCAGCAGCTCCCTAGCGGGATCCTTAGAGCTGTTTTTT
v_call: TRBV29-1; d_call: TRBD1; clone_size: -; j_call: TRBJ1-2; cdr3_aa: CSVEGTAYGYTF; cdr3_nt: TGCAGCGTTGAGGGGACAGCATATGGCTACACCTTC